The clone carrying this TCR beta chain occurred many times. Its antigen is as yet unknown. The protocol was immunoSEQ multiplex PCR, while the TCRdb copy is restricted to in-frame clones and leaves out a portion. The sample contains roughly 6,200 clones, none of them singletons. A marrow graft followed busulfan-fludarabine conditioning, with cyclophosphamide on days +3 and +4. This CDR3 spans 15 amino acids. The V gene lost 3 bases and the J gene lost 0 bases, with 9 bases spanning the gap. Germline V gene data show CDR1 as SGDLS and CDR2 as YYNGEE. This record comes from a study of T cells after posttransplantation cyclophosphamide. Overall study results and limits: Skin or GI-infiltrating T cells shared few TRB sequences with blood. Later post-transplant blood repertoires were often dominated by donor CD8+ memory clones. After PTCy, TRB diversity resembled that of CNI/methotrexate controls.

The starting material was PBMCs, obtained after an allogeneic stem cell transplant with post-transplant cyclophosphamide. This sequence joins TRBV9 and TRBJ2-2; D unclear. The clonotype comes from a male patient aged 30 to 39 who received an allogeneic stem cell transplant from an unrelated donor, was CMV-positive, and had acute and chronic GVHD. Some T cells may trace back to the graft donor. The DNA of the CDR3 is TGTGCCAGCAGCGCAGCCCTAGCGAACACCGGGGAGCTGTTTTTT. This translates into CASSAALANTGELFF.